One sample yielded the 17 T cell receptor beta chains listed below, sequenced in a study of memory CD4+ T cells and cytomegalovirus serostatus. Only in-frame clones appear in the TCRdb table, and some are missing; sequencing was by immunoSEQ multiplex PCR. The data contain under 85,000 clones, 78% of them singletons. The sort gate was single viable CD3+CD4+CD8-CD45RO+ cells for memory CD4+ T cells. The sample consisted of memory CD4+ T cells from blood. The receptors stem from an adult in good health and CMV-seropositive.

This clone has a handful of counts. The chain has TRBV19 and TRBJ1-1; 10 nucleotides line up with TRBD1. The ends lost 4 bases at V and 1 base at J; junction bases unmatched: 6. The length of the CDR3 is 16 residues. The germline V gene has CDR1 LNHDA and CDR2 SQIVND (reference sequence). The CDR3 DNA reads as TGTGCCAGTAGTACGACAGGGGGCAAAGGGAACACTGAAGCTTTCTTT. This translates into CASSTTGGKGNTEAFF.

The chain employs TRBV25-1 and TRBJ1-4; 8 bases map to TRBD1. V gave up 3 bases and J gave up 5 bases; unmatched junction bases: 5. The CDR3 totals 15 residues. Germline V gene sequence: CDR1 MGHDK, CDR2 SYGVNS. The CDR3 region is CASSDRGQVNEKLFF. In DNA, the CDR3 is TGTGCCAGCAGTGACAGGGGACAGGTGAATGAAAAACTGTTTTTT.

The genes are TRBV28 and TRBJ1-2; maybe TRBD1 (5 bases). In germline, CDR1 is MDHEN, CDR2 SYDVKM. V lost 7 bases and J lost 0, with 18 bases in between. This CDR3 is built from 16 residues. The CDR3 DNA is TGTGCCAGCACGGTGGGAGGGCAAGGGGCTAACTATGGCTACACCTTC. It specifies CASTVGGQGANYGYTF.

This sequence joins TRBV10-3 and TRBJ1-5, with a weak D call TRBD1 (6 bases). CDR1 ENHRY and CDR2 SYGVKD come from the germline V gene. V was trimmed by 6 bases and J by 5 bases, leaving 11 bases between them. The CDR3 has 13 amino acids. The CDR3 region is CAIRQGNYQPQHF. The CDR3, as DNA: TGTGCCATCAGACAGGGAAATTATCAGCCCCAGCATTTT.

This rearrangement joins TRBV19 to TRBJ1-1, with D tentatively TRBD1 (5 bases). Germline V gives CDR1 LNHDA, CDR2 SQIVND (reference sequence). V gave up 6 bases and J gave up 4 bases, with 12 bases separating them. This CDR3 contains 13 residues. CDR3 region: CASSDRMGTEAFF. Written as DNA, the CDR3 is TGTGCCAGTAGCGACAGAATGGGCACTGAAGCTTTCTTT.

V is TRBV7-9 and J is TRBJ1-4, with a tentative D call TRBD1 (5 bases). V dropped 1 base and J dropped 0 bases, with 9 bases sitting between them. Germline V lookup: CDR1 SEHNR, CDR2 FQNEAQ (reference sequence). The CDR3 sequence is 16 residues long. CDR3 sequence reads: CASSLGSGATNEKLFF. The CDR3 coding sequence is TGTGCCAGCAGCTTAGGGTCGGGGGCAACTAATGAAAAACTGTTTTTT.

The chain is built from TRBV11-2 and TRBJ2-7; 7 bases fit TRBD2. The CDR3 sequence is 19 residues long. Germline CDR1 SGHAT, CDR2 FQNNGV. Trimming took 0 bases from V and 0 from J; bases not matched to a gene: 14. CDR3: CASSLDVFLGGDISYEQYF. DNA of the CDR3: TGTGCCAGCAGCTTAGATGTTTTTTTGGGGGGGGATATCTCCTACGAGCAGTACTTC.

The chain couples TRBV19 to TRBJ1-5, with TRBD1 matching 11 bases. V shed 5 bases, J shed 7 bases, and the junction held 7 bases outside the gene matches. The CDR3 extends over 15 amino acids. Germline loops: CDR1 LNHDA, CDR2 SQIVND (reference sequence). The CDR3 coding sequence is TGTGCCAGTAGTCCAGGACAGGGGGCAGGGCAGCCCCAGCATTTT. Translated, it gives CASSPGQGAGQPQHF.

The gene calls are TRBV9 and TRBJ2-5; TRBD1 matches at 9 bases. CDR3 length: 14 residues. The J segment lost 5 bases and the V segment lost 3 bases, leaving 5 bases of the junction unmatched. The germline V gene has CDR1 SGDLS and CDR2 YYNGEE. CDR3 DNA sequence: TGTGCCAGCAGCGCTAACAGGGGGCTTGAGACCCAGTACTTC. Amino acid sequence: CASSANRGLETQYF.

CDR3 region: CASSRQTGIQPQHF. The CDR3 DNA reads as TGTGCCAGCAGCCGTCAGACAGGGATTCAGCCCCAGCATTTT. The gene calls are TRBV28 and TRBJ1-5; 7 bases fit TRBD1. The V segment lost 6 bases and the J segment 6 bases; nucleotides outside the gene matches: 8. Looked up from germline, CDR1 is MDHEN and CDR2 is SYDVKM. The CDR3 has 14 amino acids.

This clone was seen a single time. V gene TRBV18 combines with J gene TRBJ2-7; D not certain. Trimming cost V 2 bases and J 5 bases, with 16 bases left between them. The CDR3 is 15 residues long. Looked up from germline, CDR1 is KGHSH and CDR2 is LQKENI. The CDR3 spells CASSPEVGPGNEQYV. DNA of the CDR3: TGTGCCAGCTCACCAGAAGTGGGCCCTGGGAACGAGCAGTACGTC.

V is TRBV29-1 and J is TRBJ2-2; TRBD2 matches at 7 bases. Per the germline V gene, CDR1 is SQVTM and CDR2 is ANQGSEA. CDR3 length: 14 amino acids. Unmatched junction bases numbered 9, after V lost 6 bases and J lost 5 bases. The CDR3 is CSVGGGSNTGELFF. DNA for the CDR3: TGCAGCGTCGGAGGCGGGAGTAATACCGGGGAGCTGTTTTTT.

The J gene is TRBJ2-5, the V gene TRBV2; the D is unclear. Germline lookup yields CDR1 SNHLY and CDR2 FYNNEI. V lost 2 bases and J lost 2, with 6 bases in between. This CDR3 is 13 amino acids long. This CDR3 is CASSESQQETQYF. The DNA of the CDR3 is TGTGCCAGCAGTGAATCCCAGCAAGAGACCCAGTACTTC.

This clone was counted between two and nine times. The chain recombines TRBV11-2 with TRBJ1-2; D might be TRBD1 (5 bases). The V end lost 5 bases, the J end lost 4 bases, and 17 bases lay between the germline ends. The CDR3 runs to 15 residues. From germline, CDR1 is SGHAT and CDR2 FQNNGV. The CDR3: CASSPRQGVIYGYTF. As DNA, the CDR3 is TGTGCCAGCAGCCCCCGCCAGGGTGTAATCTATGGCTACACCTTC.

V is TRBV6-6 and J is TRBJ1-1; 10 bases match TRBD1. The CDR3 has 13 amino acids. With 7 bases clipped from V and 11 bases from J, the junction kept 10 bases outside the gene matches. Per germline, CDR1 MNHNY and CDR2 SVGAGI (reference sequence). The CDR3 loop is CASTLGGQGWAFF. CDR3 DNA sequence: TGTGCCAGCACCCTTGGGGGACAGGGGTGGGCTTTCTTT.

The CDR3 DNA follows: TGCGCCAGCAGCGTCCTTCCGGTGCGGCCAGGGACTGGAAACACCATATATTTT. The encoded protein is CASSVLPVRPGTGNTIYF. The J gene is TRBJ1-3, the V gene TRBV5-1; TRBD1 might be the D (5 bases). The CDR3 spans 18 residues. Trimming cost V 4 bases and J 2 bases, with 22 bases left between them. CDR1 SGHRS and CDR2 YFSETQ come from the germline V gene.

The V and J genes are TRBV19 and TRBJ1-5, with 8 bases that match TRBD1. Germline CDR1 LNHDA, CDR2 SQIVND (reference sequence). The CDR3 length is 14 residues. V gave up 2 bases and J gave up 7 bases; unmatched junction bases: 4. The CDR3, as DNA: TGTGCCAGTAGTATACAGGGGGCACGACAGCCCCAGCATTTT. This sequence encodes CASSIQGARQPQHF.